The sample holds one count of the clone carrying this TCR beta chain. This specimen belongs to a study of blood T cell repertoires in COVID-19. Trimming removed 6 bases from V and 4 bases from J; junction bases left unmatched: 7. The CDR3 consists of 14 residues. Per germline, CDR1 SGHTA and CDR2 FQGNSA. Produced via immunoSEQ multiplex PCR; TCRdb's table is partial and in-frame only. The sample contains fewer than 450,000 clones, 85% to 90% of which appear only once. The sequencing input was peripheral blood. The TCR sequence derives from a woman in her forties or fifties with COVID-19, enrolled during active disease. This chain joins TRBV7-2 and TRBJ1-1; 8 nucleotides match TRBD1. Here the CDR3 reads CASRGPGGGTEAFF. The CDR3 nucleotides are TGTGCCAGCAGGGGGCCAGGGGGCGGCACTGAAGCTTTCTTT.